A single sample gave rise to the 22 T cell receptor beta chains below, sequenced in a study of blood T cell repertoires in COVID-19. Only in-frame clones appear in the TCRdb table, and some are missing; sequencing was by immunoSEQ multiplex PCR. The sample includes around 310,000 clones, over 75% seen only once; the top ten take 8% to 10%. The sequenced material came from PBMCs or T cells enriched from blood (not recorded which). These receptors were taken from a woman between 40 and 55 years old who had recovered from COVID-19.

The V call is TRBV5-1, the J call TRBJ2-5; TRBD1 matches at 8 bases. V shed 4 bases, J shed 6 bases, and the junction held 8 bases outside the gene matches. Germline lookup yields CDR1 SGHRS and CDR2 YFSETQ. CDR3 length: 14 residues. The CDR3 nucleotides read TGCGCCAGCAGCCCGACGGACAGGGAAAAGACCCAGTACTTC. This gives the protein CASSPTDREKTQYF.

This sequence joins TRBV6-2 or TRBV6-3 and TRBJ2-1; 12 bases agree with TRBD2. CDR1 and CDR2 (germline): MNHEY, SVGEGT. The CDR3 is 17 amino acids. V was clipped by 5 bases and J by 7 bases; unmatched bases: 12. The CDR3 sequence is CASSPPRLAGANNEQFF. In nucleotides, the CDR3 is TGTGCCAGCAGTCCACCGCGACTAGCGGGAGCGAATAATGAGCAGTTCTTC.

The chain is built from TRBV6-5 and TRBJ2-7; 7 bases are a match to TRBD1. The V segment lost 6 bases and the J segment 0 bases; nucleotides outside the gene matches: 8. This CDR3 spans 15 amino acids. The germline V gene has CDR1 MNHEY and CDR2 SVGAGI. In nucleotides, the CDR3 is TGTGCCAGCAGCCTACAGGGGCTCAGCTCCTACGAGCAGTACTTC. Residues: CASSLQGLSSYEQYF.

The rearrangement joins TRBV11-1 to TRBJ2-5, with D possibly matching TRBD2 (7 bases). This CDR3 is built from 15 residues. Germline V CDR1 and CDR2: SGHAT, FQDESV (reference sequence). Trimming took off 0 bases at V and 4 bases at J, with 12 bases between the two ends. For the CDR3, the DNA is TGTGCCAGCAGCTTAGCGGGAGGGGGACCAGAGACCCAGTACTTC. Translating gives CASSLAGGGPETQYF. The entire variable domain, with the rest obtained from reference TRBV11-1 and TRBJ2-5, is as follows: EAEVAQSPRYKITEKSQAVAFWCDPISGHATLYWYRQILGQGPELLVQFQDESVVDDSQLPKDRFSAERLKGVDSTLKIQPAELGDSAMYLCASSLAGGGPETQYFGPGTRLLVL.

The V and J genes are TRBV5-6 and TRBJ1-2; a possible D gene is TRBD1 (6 bases). Trimming cost V 2 bases and J 6 bases, with 14 bases left between them. CDR1 is SGHDT and CDR2 is YYEEEE in the germline V gene. CDR3 size: 14 residues. The CDR3 sequence is CASSLWGPLNGYTF. The CDR3 DNA follows: TGTGCCAGCAGCTTATGGGGGCCCCTCAATGGCTACACCTTC.

This clone was observed a single time. The V and J genes are TRBV5-1 and TRBJ1-2; D is possibly TRBD1 (6 bases). Germline loops: CDR1 SGHRS, CDR2 YFSETQ. The CDR3 consists of 13 residues. V was shortened by 0 bases and J by 9 bases, with 12 bases between the two germline ends. DNA for the CDR3: TGCGCCAGCAGCTTGGAGGGTCAGGGGAGCTACACCTTC. It codes for CASSLEGQGSYTF.

V is TRBV10-3 and J is TRBJ2-7, with D possibly being TRBD1 (5 bases). V lost 3 bases and J lost 5, with 8 bases in between. This CDR3 is 12 amino acids long. From germline, CDR1 is ENHRY and CDR2 SYGVKD. In nucleotides, the CDR3 is TGTGCCATCAGTGAAAAGGGGAACGAGCAGTACTTC. Translation: CAISEKGNEQYF.

This chain uses TRBV28 with TRBJ2-7; possibly TRBD2 for D (6 bases). Trimming pared 3 bases from V and 7 bases from J, leaving 13 bases between. The CDR3 has 13 residues. CDR1 MDHEN and CDR2 SYDVKM come from the germline V gene. DNA for the CDR3: TGTGCCAGCAGTTTTAGTGGAGGGTCTGAGCAGTACTTC. The encoded protein is CASSFSGGSEQYF.

The rearrangement uses TRBV30 and TRBJ2-3, with TRBD2 as a possible D gene (5 bases). Germline V lookup: CDR1 GTSNPN, CDR2 SVGIG (reference sequence). Trimming pared 8 bases from V and 2 bases from J, leaving 14 bases between. This CDR3 comprises 13 residues. The CDR3 sequence is CASDRENTDTQYF. The CDR3 DNA reads TGTGCCAGCGACCGGGAAAACACAGATACGCAGTATTTT.

This rearrangement joins TRBV12-3 or TRBV12-4 to TRBJ1-3; D is undetermined. V dropped 10 bases and J dropped 0 bases, with 10 bases sitting between them. The CDR3 sequence is 13 residues long. This CDR3 reads CATRHRSGNTIYF. Here the CDR3 DNA reads TGTGCCACCCGACACCGCTCTGGAAACACCATATATTTT.

The chain is built from TRBV5-1 and TRBJ2-3; a possible D gene is TRBD1 (6 bases). Trimming shortened V by 2 bases and J by 3 bases, and 13 bases separated the two germline ends. This CDR3 region has 15 residues. Germline CDR1 and CDR2: SGHRS and YFSETQ. CDR3 protein: CASSLRTEVTDTQYF. CDR3 coding DNA: TGCGCCAGCAGCTTACGGACAGAAGTGACAGATACGCAGTATTTT. The variable domain in full, with the rest retrieved from reference TRBV5-1 and TRBJ2-3, is KAGVTQTPRYLIKTRGQQVTLSCSPISGHRSVSWYQQTPGQGLQFLFEYFSETQRNKGNFPGRFSGRQFSNSRSEMNVSTLELGDSALYLCASSLRTEVTDTQYFGPGTRLTVL.

The chain recombines TRBV15 with TRBJ1-1; the D is unclear. Germline V lookup: CDR1 LNHNV, CDR2 YYDKDF (reference sequence). The CDR3 extends over 13 amino acids. Deletions cut 0 bases from V and 3 bases from J, with 5 bases between. This chain's CDR3 is CATSRDPDTEAFF. DNA for the CDR3: TGTGCCACCAGCAGAGACCCGGACACTGAAGCTTTCTTT.

This clone showed up just once. The chain couples TRBV24-1 to TRBJ1-5; the D gene is possibly TRBD1 (5 bases). Trimming removed 5 bases from V and 5 bases from J, with 21 bases in between. CDR3 length equals 17 residues. Germline V gene sequence: CDR1 KGHDR, CDR2 SFDVKD. The CDR3 region is CATSAAGQGFRDQPQHF. The CDR3 DNA reads as TGTGCCACCAGTGCCGCAGGGCAAGGATTTCGGGATCAGCCCCAGCATTTT.

This sequence joins TRBV10-3 and TRBJ2-7, with TRBD1 matching 7 bases. Per the germline V gene, CDR1 is ENHRY and CDR2 is SYGVKD. The V segment lost 5 bases and the J segment 4 bases; nucleotides outside the gene matches: 2. This CDR3 region has 12 residues. CDR3: CAISLQGYEQYF. The CDR3 DNA is TGTGCCATCAGTTTACAGGGGTACGAGCAGTACTTC.

V is TRBV7-2 and J is TRBJ2-1; 11 bases fit TRBD2. Germline-derived CDR1 and CDR2 are SGHTA and FQGNSA. V trimming: 5 bases; J trimming: 4 bases; junction bases outside the gene matches: 4. CDR3 length: 15 amino acids. For the CDR3, the DNA is TGTGCCAGCAGCCTACTAGCGGGAGAATACAATGAGCAGTTCTTC. Residues: CASSLLAGEYNEQFF.

This chain uses TRBV20-1 with TRBJ2-5; 8 positions agree with TRBD2. Trimming at V came to 3 bases and at J to 5 bases, leaving 17 bases not matched to a gene. The length of the CDR3 is 17 residues. Germline loops: CDR1 DFQATT, CDR2 SNEGSKA (reference sequence). CDR3: CSASSGERELELETQYF. Written as DNA, the CDR3 is TGCAGTGCTAGTTCGGGGGAGCGGGAGTTGGAGTTGGAGACCCAGTACTTC.

The gene calls are TRBV10-1 and TRBJ2-1; 7 positions agree with TRBD2. This CDR3 spans 12 amino acids. Germline CDR1 is WNHNN and CDR2 is SYGVQD (reference sequence). The CDR3 loop is CATGTMYNEQFF. Written as DNA, the CDR3 is TGCGCTACCGGGACTATGTACAATGAGCAGTTCTTC.

The chain combines TRBV19 with TRBJ1-2, with 8 nucleotides matching TRBD1. The germline V gene has CDR1 LNHDA and CDR2 SQIVND (reference sequence). The CDR3 spans 15 residues. V lost 7 bases to trimming and J lost 4 bases; unmatched junction nucleotides: 11. In nucleotides, the CDR3 is TGTGCCAGTAATAATCGGACAGGGCGTACCTATGGCTACACCTTC. This gives the protein CASNNRTGRTYGYTF.

The genes are TRBV5-1 and TRBJ2-2; 12 bases fit TRBD2. J gave up 6 bases and V 0 bases, and 3 bases lay outside the gene matches. The CDR3 sequence is 16 residues long. Germline V gives CDR1 SGHRS, CDR2 YFSETQ. This CDR3 reads CASSLGLAGDPGELFF. The CDR3 region has the DNA TGCGCCAGCAGCTTGGGACTAGCGGGAGACCCCGGGGAGCTGTTTTTT.

The rearrangement joins TRBV2 to TRBJ2-3; 13 bases align to TRBD2. Germline assignment: CDR1 SNHLY and CDR2 FYNNEI. The V segment lost 7 bases and the J segment 1 base; nucleotides outside the gene matches: 2. CDR3 length: 15 residues. As DNA, the CDR3 is TGTGCCAGCACCGGACTAGCGGGGGGCACAGATACGCAGTATTTT. Amino acid sequence: CASTGLAGGTDTQYF.

V usage is TRBV10-1 and J usage is TRBJ2-1; TRBD2 agrees at 8 bases. The CDR3 is made up of 17 amino acids. Germline loops: CDR1 WNHNN, CDR2 SYGVQD (reference sequence). With 0 bases clipped from V and 0 bases from J, the junction kept 4 bases outside the gene matches. This chain's CDR3 is CASSESERGSSYNEQFF. The CDR3 DNA sequence: TGCGCCAGCAGTGAGTCTGAGCGGGGGAGCTCCTACAATGAGCAGTTCTTC.

The V gene is TRBV29-1, the J gene TRBJ2-7; a possible D gene is TRBD2 (6 bases). CDR3 length: 13 residues. The V and J ends lost 2 bases and 2 bases respectively, with 10 bases between them. Germline V gene lookup returns CDR1 SQVTM and CDR2 ANQGSEA. DNA of the CDR3: TGCAGCGTTGAATCTAGCGTTACCTACGAGCAGTACTTC. It specifies CSVESSVTYEQYF.